This T cell receptor (beta chain) is from a study of blood T cell repertoires in COVID-19. Background on the study: COVID-19 samples from acute and convalescent phases originated in the United States, Italy and Spain.

This CDR3 is 13 amino acids long. V was pared by 3 bases and J by 4 bases, with 9 bases between. Germline V gene lookup returns CDR1 DFQATT and CDR2 SNEGSKA (reference sequence). In the authors' methods: It was from reference gene primer amplification that nucleated cell counts were estimated. Clones were read by immunoSEQ multiplex PCR, and TCRdb kept only the in-frame ones, dropping some. V and J calls and clone size are given by that table; D and trimming were obtained from the DNA. The repertoire includes fewer than 450,000 clones, 75% to 90% of them detected once, and about 6% sits in the top ten. Seattle cases were enrolled at active infection and followed longitudinally.

The receptor was isolated from a woman aged 45 to 65 with COVID-19, enrolled during active disease. What was sequenced was peripheral blood. The chain joins TRBV20-1 to TRBJ1-4, with TRBD1 as a possible D gene (5 bases). In DNA, the CDR3 is TGCAGTGCTAGTCGACAGAATAATGAAAAACTGTTTTTT. Its translation: CSASRQNNEKLFF.